Listed below are T cell receptor beta chains from one sample, sequenced in a study of T cell repertoires in MIS-A myocarditis. The data were produced by immunoSEQ multiplex PCR, yet TCRdb's version contains in-frame clones alone and is incomplete. This sample carries some 6,600 clones, approximately 72% of them seen once, and the ten largest clones take roughly 19%. Sequenced sample: right inferior lung lobe tissue obtained at autopsy. Receptor source: a man between 18 and 35 years old with fulminant myocarditis from multisystem inflammatory syndrome in adults (MIS-A) after COVID-19. The CDR3 runs from the conserved cysteine through the conserved F or W. D genes are given only for firm matches. Expanded clones are given a class, and other clones once, few, many or no size at all.

size | J | D | V | CDR3 | DNA
- | TRBJ1-2 | - | TRBV4-3 | CASSQVGPANYGYTF | TGCGCCAGCAGCCAAGTAGGACCCGCTAACTATGGCTACACCTTC
- | TRBJ1-4 | - | TRBV18 | CASSQQANEKLFF | TGTGCCAGCTCACAACAGGCTAATGAAAAACTGTTTTTT
- | TRBJ2-7 | - | TRBV3-1/TRBV3-2 | CASSQVPGTGYEQYF | TGTGCCAGCAGCCAAGTACCTGGGACCGGCTACGAGCAGTACTTC
- | TRBJ1-1 | - | TRBV6-6 | CASSKRAWGGTEAFF | TGTGCCAGCAGCAAACGGGCCTGGGGGGGCACTGAAGCTTTCTTT
once | TRBJ2-3 | - | TRBV9 | CASSPFYDLADTQYF | TGTGCCAGCAGCCCATTTTATGATTTGGCAGATACGCAGTATTTT
once | TRBJ2-7 | TRBD1 | TRBV27 | CASSPLSGQGSGEQYF | TGTGCCAGCAGTCCCCTGTCGGGACAGGGGTCAGGCGAGCAGTACTTC
once | TRBJ2-5 | TRBD2 | TRBV5-1 | CASSREGQETQYF | TGCGCCAGCAGCAGGGAGGGCCAAGAGACCCAGTACTTC
- | TRBJ2-1 | TRBD1 | TRBV2 | CASSAGTGSYNEQFF | TGTGCCAGCAGCGCCGGGACAGGGTCCTACAATGAGCAGTTCTTC
- | TRBJ1-1 | - | TRBV6-1 | CASSEGRMNTEAFF | TGTGCCAGCAGTGAGGGGAGGATGAACACTGAAGCTTTCTTT
- | TRBJ2-2 | TRBD2 | TRBV9 | CASGAGGNTGELFF | TGTGCCAGCGGGGCGGGAGGTAACACCGGGGAGCTGTTTTTT
- | TRBJ1-1 | - | TRBV27 | CASSFRAPSRPGMNTEAFF | TGTGCCAGCAGTTTTCGAGCTCCCTCTCGCCCGGGGATGAACACTGAAGCTTTCTTT
- | TRBJ2-7 | TRBD1 | TRBV6-2/TRBV6-3 | CASSQARGRFNEQYF | TGTGCCAGCAGCCAAGCAAGGGGGCGATTCAACGAGCAGTACTTC
- | TRBJ2-7 | - | TRBV28 | CASSLRDSSYEQYF | TGTGCCAGCAGTTTACGCGACAGCTCCTACGAGCAGTACTTC
- | TRBJ1-5 | - | TRBV6-1 | CASSEWGFGSNQPQHF | TGTGCCAGCAGTGAATGGGGTTTCGGGAGCAATCAGCCCCAGCATTTT
- | TRBJ1-2 | - | TRBV7-9 | CASSLVQRTGAKRHYGYTF | TGTGCCAGCAGCTTAGTACAGAGGACGGGGGCGAAACGTCACTATGGCTACACCTTC
- | TRBJ1-1 | - | TRBV27 | CASKTGLNTEAFF | TGTGCCAGTAAAACAGGGTTGAACACTGAAGCTTTCTTT
- | TRBJ1-1 | - | TRBV1 | CTSSHIFPAEAFF | TGCACCAGCAGCCATATCTTCCCGGCTGAAGCTTTCTTT
- | TRBJ2-3 | TRBD2 | TRBV6-1 | CASSGGRVSGGADTQYF | TGTGCCAGCAGTGGTGGGAGGGTGTCCGGCGGGGCAGATACGCAGTATTTT
few | TRBJ2-7 | TRBD1 | TRBV19 | CASSIAYRGSYEQYF | TGTGCCAGTAGTATAGCATACAGGGGGTCCTACGAGCAGTACTTC
- | TRBJ1-5 | TRBD1 | TRBV2 | CASSGDRGVRPQHF | TGTGCCAGCAGTGGGGACAGGGGGGTGAGGCCCCAGCATTTT
- | TRBJ2-4 | TRBD2 | TRBV30 | CAWSPGTSDLDIQYF | TGTGCCTGGAGCCCCGGGACTAGCGACCTTGACATTCAGTACTTC
- | TRBJ1-6 | - | TRBV4-1 | CASSPTVLNSPLHF | TGCGCCAGCAGCCCGACAGTTTTAAATTCACCCCTCCACTTT
- | TRBJ1-3 | TRBD1 | TRBV5-1 | CASSPGQGASGNTIYF | TGCGCCAGCAGCCCTGGACAGGGGGCCTCTGGAAACACCATATATTTT
- | TRBJ2-5 | TRBD2 | TRBV6-2/TRBV6-3 | CASSYEAGGVETQYF | TGTGCCAGCAGTTACGAAGCGGGGGGTGTCGAGACCCAGTACTTC
- | TRBJ1-2 | TRBD1 | TRBV19 | CASAQTGAYFYGYTF | TGTGCCAGTGCCCAGACAGGGGCGTATTTCTATGGCTACACCTTC
- | TRBJ2-1 | TRBD2 | TRBV5-1 | CASSSTVSGGARGEQFF | TGCGCCAGCAGCTCTACTGTTAGCGGGGGGGCAAGAGGTGAGCAGTTCTTC
few | TRBJ1-5 | - | TRBV19 | CASSIPNLNQPQHF | TGTGCCAGTAGTATCCCTAACCTAAATCAGCCCCAGCATTTT
- | TRBJ1-2 | - | TRBV28 | CASSLGSYGYTF | TGTGCCAGCAGTTTGGGTTCCTATGGCTACACCTTC
- | TRBJ1-2 | TRBD1 | TRBV7-2 | CASSVDRGNYGYTF | TGTGCCAGCAGCGTAGACAGGGGAAACTATGGCTACACCTTC
- | TRBJ2-1 | TRBD2 | TRBV6-4 | CASSDSAGDYNEQFF | TGTGCCAGCAGTGACTCGGCGGGAGACTACAATGAGCAGTTCTTC
- | TRBJ1-1 | TRBD1 | TRBV30 | CAWRAGGSTEAFF | TGTGCCTGGAGGGCAGGGGGGAGCACTGAAGCTTTCTTT
- | TRBJ2-1 | TRBD2 | TRBV18 | CASSPGLAGDEQFF | TGTGCCAGCTCACCGGGACTAGCGGGTGATGAGCAGTTCTTC
- | TRBJ2-1 | - | TRBV29-1 | CSVDRLGNEQFF | TGCAGCGTTGATAGGCTCGGGAATGAGCAGTTCTTC
- | TRBJ1-1 | - | TRBV4-3 | CASSQNGATEAFF | TGCGCCAGCAGCCAAAATGGGGCTACTGAAGCTTTCTTT
- | TRBJ2-3 | - | TRBV6-5 | CASRPSGTLTDTQYF | TGTGCCAGCAGGCCCTCAGGGACCCTCACAGATACGCAGTATTTT
- | TRBJ1-4 | TRBD1 | TRBV5-1 | CASSSPDRGGGKLFF | TGCGCCAGCAGCTCGCCCGACAGGGGAGGTGGAAAACTGTTTTTT
- | TRBJ1-5 | TRBD1 | TRBV30 | CACKGTGDQPQHF | TGTGCCTGCAAAGGGACAGGCGATCAGCCCCAGCATTTT
- | TRBJ1-4 | - | TRBV19 | CASSTGTTTTNEKLFF | TGTGCCAGTAGTACCGGGACCACCACAACTAATGAAAAACTGTTTTTT
- | TRBJ2-3 | - | TRBV3-1/TRBV3-2 | CASSRRPDTQYF | TGTGCCAGCAGCCGGCGTCCAGATACGCAGTATTTT
- | TRBJ2-7 | - | TRBV10-2 | CASRSDAYEQYF | TGCGCCAGCAGGAGCGACGCCTACGAGCAGTACTTC
- | TRBJ1-1 | - | TRBV7-9 | CASSSIRINTEAFF | TGTGCCAGCAGCTCGATCCGTATAAACACTGAAGCTTTCTTT
- | TRBJ2-2 | - | TRBV9 | CASSVRRGGAANTGELFF | TGTGCCAGCAGCGTAAGGAGGGGGGGGGCCGCGAACACCGGGGAGCTGTTTTTT
- | TRBJ2-2 | - | TRBV5-1 | CASSSPRGVNTGELFF | TGCGCCAGCAGCTCCCCTCGGGGCGTAAACACCGGGGAGCTGTTTTTT
- | TRBJ2-1 | TRBD2 | TRBV6-5 | CASSRGASGYNEQFF | TGTGCCAGCAGTCGAGGGGCTAGCGGCTACAATGAGCAGTTCTTC
- | TRBJ2-3 | - | TRBV19 | CASSWQDSSTDTQYF | TGTGCCAGTAGTTGGCAGGACAGTAGCACAGATACGCAGTATTTT
few | TRBJ2-1 | TRBD1 | TRBV5-1 | CASRFGQGNEQFF | TGCGCCAGCAGATTCGGACAGGGCAATGAGCAGTTCTTC
- | TRBJ1-5 | TRBD1 | TRBV10-3 | CAISGGQGVNQPQHF | TGTGCCATCAGTGGAGGACAGGGGGTCAATCAGCCCCAGCATTTT
- | TRBJ1-1 | - | TRBV6-6 | CASSYSVTEAFF | TGTGCCAGCAGTTACTCGGTCACTGAAGCTTTCTTT
- | TRBJ1-2 | TRBD1 | TRBV25-1 | CASSEYQGQGNGYTF | TGTGCCAGCAGTGAATACCAGGGACAGGGTAATGGCTACACCTTC
- | TRBJ2-3 | TRBD2 | TRBV2 | CASSATSGSPDTQYF | TGTGCCAGCAGTGCGACTAGCGGGAGCCCAGATACGCAGTATTTT
- | TRBJ2-7 | - | TRBV5-1 | CASSLSVRGEWGKYEQYF | TGCGCCAGCAGCTTGAGTGTCAGGGGCGAGTGGGGAAAATACGAGCAGTACTTC
- | TRBJ2-2 | TRBD2 | TRBV27 | CASSSGLAFNTGELFF | TGTGCCAGCAGTTCGGGACTAGCGTTTAACACCGGGGAGCTGTTTTTT
- | TRBJ2-1 | - | TRBV25-1 | CASSATRSPAYNEQFF | TGTGCCAGCAGTGCGACTAGGTCACCCGCTTACAATGAGCAGTTCTTC
- | TRBJ2-2 | - | TRBV11-2 | CASSSVSGELFF | TGTGCCAGCAGCTCCGTGAGCGGGGAGCTGTTTTTT
- | TRBJ1-2 | TRBD1 | TRBV14 | CASSPWGQGAGYTF | TGTGCCAGCAGCCCCTGGGGACAGGGTGCTGGCTACACCTTC